This T cell receptor beta chain derives from a study of cytomegalovirus exposure and HLA in healthy donors. Study conclusions and caveats: TCR beta V- and J-gene trimming, according to a later analysis, was linked to a missense DCLRE1C variant. Associated with HLA alleles at 0.05 false discovery rate in a later analysis were over 15,000 TCR beta sequences. In vitro data verified a few CMV-associated chains as specific for CMV antigens.

In nominal health when sampled, donors likely had unrecorded immune exposures nonetheless. The CDR3 length is 17 residues. The V gene end was trimmed by 2 bases and the J gene end by 1 base; junction bases not matched to a gene: 8. Germline lookup yields CDR1 SEHNR and CDR2 FQNEAQ (reference sequence). Comment on this clone: What it recognizes is unknown.

The PCR used 60 Vbeta and 13 Jbeta primers. Profiling relied on immunoSEQ multiplex PCR, and the TCRdb table lists in-frame clones only, not all of them. The table records 130,000 or so clones, 70% to 85% of them present only once. What was sequenced was PBMCs. The receptor was derived from a male donor in good health and CMV-seropositive. V and J are TRBV7-9 and TRBJ2-1, with 7 bases identical to TRBD2. The CDR3 DNA reads as TGTGCCAGCAGCTTATCGTGGGGGGGGGATTCCTACAATGAGCAGTTCTTC. It yields the protein CASSLSWGGDSYNEQFF.